The 31 T cell receptor beta chains below all came from one sample that was sequenced in a study of cytomegalovirus exposure and HLA in healthy donors (dated by TCRdb to about 2017). Library creation used the immunoSEQ multiplex PCR assay. A mixture of 60 forward primers for TCR Vbeta segments and 13 reverse primers for TCR Jbeta segments was used in the multiplex PCR. Entries here come from immuneACCESS through TCRdb and include only in-frame sequences with V and J called. Some clones fail to appear in such tables; in the studies checked, an unresolved V gene covers under half of the shortfall, and the cause of the remainder is unknown. The sample includes over 150,000 clones, with 75% to 85% observed a single time. Clones ranked in the top ten supply around 5% of the sample. The specimen sequenced was PBMCs. The receptors were gathered from a man under 40 in good health and CMV-seronegative.

In its sample, this clone was seen once. V usage is TRBV5-6 and J usage is TRBJ2-1, with 9 bases matching TRBD2. Germline V gene sequence: CDR1 SGHDT, CDR2 YYEEEE. CDR3 length: 13 amino acids. V was pared by 0 bases and J by 10 bases, with 2 bases of the junction left unmatched. CDR3 in amino acids: CASSLGLADEQFF. The CDR3 nucleotides are TGTGCCAGCAGCTTGGGACTAGCGGACGAGCAGTTCTTC.

The rearrangement uses TRBV7-9 and TRBJ2-5, with D unclear. The J call may be in error: the DNA end matches TRBJ2-7 better. The CDR3 runs 12 residues. In germline, CDR1 is SEHNR, CDR2 FQNEAQ (reference sequence). The CDR3 sequence: CASSSEYPEQYF. CDR3 DNA sequence: TGTGCCAGCAGCTCCGAGTACCCCGAGCAGTACTTC.

The V call is TRBV7-9, the J call TRBJ2-7; 11 bases are a match to TRBD1. Losses at the gene ends were 5 bases for V and 3 bases for J; bases not matched to a gene: 6. CDR3 length: 15 residues. The germline V gene encodes CDR1 SEHNR and CDR2 FQNEAQ (reference sequence). CDR3 in DNA: TGTGCCAGCAGCATATCCGGGACAGGGGGCTACGAGCAGTACTTC. Its protein product is CASSISGTGGYEQYF.

The chain has TRBV9 and TRBJ1-1; 9 bases map to TRBD1. CDR3 length: 13 residues. Trimming at V came to 10 bases and at J to 4 bases, leaving 8 bases not matched to a gene. The germline CDR1 and CDR2 sequences are SGDLS and YYNGEE. CDR3 protein: CASAGTGFTEAFF. DNA of the CDR3: TGTGCCTCCGCCGGGACAGGGTTCACTGAAGCTTTCTTT.

As DNA, the CDR3 is TGTGCCAGCAGCGCACCAGCCCACGGGACAGGGGCCACCGGGGAGCTGTTTTTT. Translating it yields CASSAPAHGTGATGELFF. The gene calls are TRBV9 and TRBJ2-2; 10 bases match TRBD1. V was pared by 3 bases and J by 4 bases, with 12 bases of the junction left unmatched. The CDR3 totals 18 residues. The germline gives CDR1 SGDLS, CDR2 YYNGEE.

V usage is TRBV7-2 and J usage is TRBJ1-4; the D is unclear. The CDR3 covers 17 residues. Trimming pared 3 bases from V and 0 bases from J, leaving 14 bases between. CDR1 and CDR2 from the germline V gene are SGHTA and FQGNSA. The chain's CDR3 is CASSFSGIGATNEKLFF. The CDR3 nucleotides are TGTGCCAGCAGCTTCTCGGGGATTGGTGCAACTAATGAAAAACTGTTTTTT.

J is TRBJ2-6 and V is TRBV30; D uncertain. Per germline, CDR1 GTSNPN and CDR2 SVGIG (reference sequence). V lost 4 bases and J 4 bases, leaving 8 bases between the germline ends. The CDR3 spans 13 residues. This CDR3 reads CAWILRGANVLTF. CDR3 bases: TGTGCCTGGATTCTGCGGGGGGCCAACGTCCTGACTTTC.

CDR3 DNA sequence: TGTGCCAGCAGCTTAACCCCCCCCTCGGATGAAAAACTGTTTTTT. It codes for CASSLTPPSDEKLFF. This chain uses TRBV7-8 with TRBJ1-4; D call uncertain. CDR3 length: 15 amino acids. Looked up from germline, CDR1 is SGHVS and CDR2 is FQNEAQ. Between the trimmed V and J ends, which lost 2 bases and 6 bases, there was a span of 13 bases. The whole variable domain, filled in from reference TRBV7-8 and TRBJ1-4, reads GAGVSQSPRYKVAKRGQDVALRCDPISGHVSLFWYQQALGQGPEFLTYFQNEAQLDKSGLPSDRFFAERPEGSVSTLKIQRTQQEDSAVYLCASSLTPPSDEKLFFGSGTQLSVL.

The rearrangement joins TRBV13 to TRBJ2-3; D gene ambiguous. The CDR3 has 15 amino acids. Germline CDR1 is PRHDT and CDR2 is FYEKMQ (reference sequence). The V end lost 0 bases, the J end lost 0 bases, and 7 bases lay between the germline ends. The CDR3 DNA sequence: TGTGCCAGCAGCTTAGGGTCCGGGAGCACAGATACGCAGTATTTT. Protein product: CASSLGSGSTDTQYF.

The chain combines TRBV7-9 with TRBJ1-4; D uncertain. Germline CDR1 SEHNR, CDR2 FQNEAQ (reference sequence). The CDR3 sequence is 16 residues long. Between the trimmed V and J ends, which lost 2 bases and 8 bases, there was a span of 18 bases. The CDR3 reads CASSLMSDFSWEKLFF. CDR3 in DNA: TGTGCCAGCAGCTTAATGAGCGACTTCAGCTGGGAAAAACTGTTTTTT.

The chain combines TRBV28 with TRBJ2-7, with D maybe TRBD1 (5 bases). Trimming removed 3 bases from V and 2 bases from J, with 17 bases in between. Per germline, CDR1 MDHEN and CDR2 SYDVKM. The CDR3 totals 16 residues. CDR3 in DNA: TGTGCCAGCAGTTTCATTCCAGGGCAGGGCCCCTACGAGCAGTACTTC. It translates to CASSFIPGQGPYEQYF.

V gene TRBV18 combines with J gene TRBJ2-3; D is perhaps TRBD2 (6 bases). V was clipped by 6 bases and J by 2 bases, with 18 bases between them. The CDR3 is made up of 16 amino acids. CDR1 is KGHSH and CDR2 is LQKENI in the germline V gene. The CDR3, as DNA: TGTGCCAGCTCGCCCTCCGGGACTCCTCACACAGATACGCAGTATTTT. Encoded protein: CASSPSGTPHTDTQYF.

The V gene is TRBV14, the J gene TRBJ2-7; 7 bases align to TRBD1. J lost 6 bases, V lost 2 bases, and 10 bases had no gene match. This CDR3 has 15 residues. CDR1 is SGHDN and CDR2 is FVKESK in the germline V gene. The CDR3 DNA follows: TGTGCCAGCAGCCAACTTGGGGGACAGAGGGGCGAGCAGTACTTC. Translated, it gives CASSQLGGQRGEQYF.

Written as DNA, the CDR3 is TGTGCCAGCAGCCTCTCGAGCTCCTACAATGAGCAGTTCTTC. Residues: CASSLSSSYNEQFF. The chain carries TRBV7-7 and TRBJ2-1; D unresolved. V was clipped by 5 bases and J by 0 bases, with 8 bases between them. This CDR3 region has 14 residues. CDR1 is SSHAT, CDR2 FNYEAQ, per germline (reference sequence).

V usage is TRBV27 and J usage is TRBJ2-5, with D possibly TRBD2 on 7 matching bases. The assigned J gene may be wrong: the sequence end matches TRBJ2-7 better. The CDR3 extends over 16 amino acids. CDR1 and CDR2 (germline): MNHEY, SMNVEV (reference sequence). CDR3 sequence reads: CASSPSGGWGPNEQYF. The CDR3 DNA reads TGTGCCAGCAGTCCCTCCGGGGGGTGGGGGCCTAACGAGCAGTACTTC.

The chain is built from TRBV27 and TRBJ1-1; D is possibly TRBD1 (6 bases). CDR1 is MNHEY, CDR2 SMNVEV, per germline (reference sequence). The CDR3 is 14 residues long. Trimming shortened V by 6 bases and J by 4 bases, and 15 bases separated the two germline ends. CDR3 nucleotide sequence: TGTGCCAGCAGCCGCGACAGGTTAGGCACTGAAGCTTTCTTT. Protein: CASSRDRLGTEAFF.

The J gene is TRBJ2-7, the V gene TRBV2; a weak D match, TRBD2 (7 bases). V lost 0 bases and J lost 6, with 21 bases in between. The CDR3 has 17 residues. Germline V gives CDR1 SNHLY, CDR2 FYNNEI. CDR3 DNA sequence: TGTGCCAGCAGTGAAGCACAAAGGGGGGGAAGCTCAATCGAGCAGTACTTC. Protein: CASSEAQRGGSSIEQYF.

The gene calls are TRBV5-1 and TRBJ2-3, with 11 bases aligning to TRBD2. J gave up 4 bases and V 4 bases, and 11 bases lay outside the gene matches. The germline V gene has CDR1 SGHRS and CDR2 YFSETQ. The CDR3 extends over 17 amino acids. The CDR3 loop is CASSPETSGMRADTQYF. The CDR3 DNA reads TGCGCCAGCAGCCCGGAGACTAGCGGGATGAGAGCAGATACGCAGTATTTT.

The V call is TRBV13, the J call TRBJ2-3, with 9 positions matching TRBD2. The V segment lost 4 bases and the J segment 5 bases; nucleotides outside the gene matches: 7. This CDR3 spans 15 amino acids. Germline CDR1 reads PRHDT; CDR2 reads FYEKMQ (reference sequence). The CDR3 bases are TGTGCCAGCAGCTCAGAAGCTAGCGGGAAAGATACGCAGTATTTT. This sequence encodes CASSSEASGKDTQYF.

A remark on this clone: Other DNA sequences in the sample encode the same CDR3. The J gene is TRBJ2-7, the V gene TRBV29-1; the match to TRBD1 covers 9 bases. J lost 9 bases, V lost 5 bases, and 11 bases had no gene match. Germline V gene data show CDR1 as SQVTM and CDR2 as ANQGSEA. The CDR3 runs 13 residues. In DNA, the CDR3 is TGCAGCGTTACCGGACAGGGGCGCCCCGGGCAGTACTTC. Translating it yields CSVTGQGRPGQYF.

The V call is TRBV6-1, the J call TRBJ2-7, with TRBD2 matching 9 bases. Germline V gene data show CDR1 as MNHNS and CDR2 as SASEGT. Germline trimming cut 6 bases from V and 2 bases from J; bases unmatched to any gene: 2. The CDR3 totals 13 residues. CDR3: CASRTSGPYEQYF. The CDR3 DNA sequence: TGTGCCAGCAGGACTAGCGGTCCCTACGAGCAGTACTTC.

The rearrangement uses TRBV5-1 and TRBJ2-7, with a possible D match to TRBD1 (8 bases). V lost 0 bases and J lost 4, with 20 bases in between. The CDR3 is made up of 17 amino acids. Looked up from germline, CDR1 is SGHRS and CDR2 is YFSETQ. Written as DNA, the CDR3 is TGCGCCAGCAGCTTGGAATTTTACAGGGGGGGGGCGTACGAGCAGTACTTC. Its translation is CASSLEFYRGGAYEQYF.

The rearrangement links TRBV11-2 to TRBJ2-1, with D possibly TRBD2 on 5 matching bases. CDR3 length equals 14 residues. With 5 bases removed from V and 8 bases from J, the gap between germline ends came to 16 bases. Germline-derived CDR1 and CDR2 are SGHAT and FQNNGV. This chain's CDR3 is CASSPLRGSDEQFF. As DNA, the CDR3 is TGTGCCAGCAGCCCCCTGCGAGGTAGCGATGAGCAGTTCTTC.

This sequence joins TRBV9 and TRBJ2-3; 9 bases match TRBD1. Unmatched junction bases numbered 5, after V lost 4 bases and J lost 2 bases. The CDR3 totals 15 residues. In germline, CDR1 is SGDLS, CDR2 YYNGEE. Here the CDR3 reads CASSSRTGATDTQYF. The DNA of the CDR3 is TGTGCCAGCAGCTCCCGGACAGGGGCCACAGATACGCAGTATTTT.

This clone was detected a few times. The chain is built from TRBV9 and TRBJ2-5; 10 bases are shared with TRBD1. CDR3 size: 16 residues. Germline V gene lookup returns CDR1 SGDLS and CDR2 YYNGEE. After removal of 0 bases from V and 4 bases from J, the junction contained 6 bases not matched to a gene. Written as DNA, the CDR3 is TGTGCCAGCAGCGTAGTGGGACAGGGGATCTTAGAGACCCAGTACTTC. Its protein is CASSVVGQGILETQYF.

The gene calls are TRBV6-1 and TRBJ2-1; D might be TRBD1 (7 bases). The V and J ends lost 3 bases and 3 bases respectively, with 9 bases between them. Per the germline V gene, CDR1 is MNHNS and CDR2 is SASEGT. This CDR3 contains 14 residues. The CDR3 bases are TGTGCCAGCAGTGATCAGGGGGGCTACAATGAGCAGTTCTTC. Translating it yields CASSDQGGYNEQFF.

The V and J genes are TRBV7-9 and TRBJ2-7; D might be TRBD1 (5 bases). Trimming stripped 3 bases from V and 3 bases from J, with 12 bases between. The CDR3 extends over 14 amino acids. In germline, CDR1 is SEHNR, CDR2 FQNEAQ (reference sequence). The CDR3 loop is CASSFPGQVYEQYF. The CDR3 nucleotides are TGTGCCAGCAGCTTTCCAGGGCAGGTCTACGAGCAGTACTTC.

The V call is TRBV12-5, the J call TRBJ1-1; possible D gene TRBD1, 5 bases. The CDR3 spans 14 residues. Germline V gene sequence: CDR1 LGHNT, CDR2 FRNRAP. Trimming removed 6 bases at V and 1 base at J, with 12 bases between. CDR3 sequence reads: CASGSRGGNTEAFF. As DNA, the CDR3 is TGTGCTAGTGGCTCTCGGGGGGGGAACACTGAAGCTTTCTTT.

This clone occurred a few times. The genes are TRBV7-9 and TRBJ2-1, with D possibly matching TRBD2 (6 bases). Trimming cost V 5 bases and J 4 bases, with 12 bases left between them. CDR3 length equals 14 residues. Germline V gene lookup returns CDR1 SEHNR and CDR2 FQNEAQ (reference sequence). Here the CDR3 DNA reads TGTGCCAGCAGCACGAGGACTACGTACAATGAGCAGTTCTTC. This translates into CASSTRTTYNEQFF.

This clone was detected only once. V gene TRBV5-1 combines with J gene TRBJ2-5, with 9 bases that match TRBD1. Unmatched junction bases numbered 10, after V lost 2 bases and J lost 5 bases. This CDR3 comprises 16 residues. Per the germline V gene, CDR1 is SGHRS and CDR2 is YFSETQ. The CDR3 reads CASSFSPQGAGETQYF. The CDR3 DNA reads TGCGCCAGCAGCTTTAGTCCACAGGGGGCGGGGGAGACCCAGTACTTC.

The gene calls are TRBV5-4 and TRBJ2-2, with TRBD2 as a possible D gene (5 bases). CDR1 and CDR2 from the germline V gene are SGHNT and YYREEE (reference sequence). Trimming cost V 1 base and J 3 bases, with 7 bases left between them. The CDR3 length is 14 residues. In DNA form, the CDR3 reads TGTGCCAGCAGCTTGATCGGGGACACCGGGGAGCTGTTTTTT. As protein: CASSLIGDTGELFF.